One and the same sample provided the 17 T cell receptor beta chains below, sequenced in a study of radiotherapy plus CTLA-4 blockade in lung cancer. Sequencing used immunoSEQ multiplex PCR; TCRdb keeps in-frame clones, though not all of them. The table records 35,000 to 50,000 clones, around 73% of them present only once. The sequencing here drew on peripheral blood, taken from a patient treated with radiotherapy plus ipilimumab. These receptors were taken from a human donor with non-small cell lung cancer who had a complete response to radiotherapy plus ipilimumab.

The chain uses TRBV7-9 and TRBJ1-1, with D maybe TRBD1 (5 bases). This CDR3 has 13 amino acids. V was shortened by 6 bases and J by 2 bases, with 10 bases between the two germline ends. Germline CDR1 SEHNR, CDR2 FQNEAQ (reference sequence). CDR3 DNA: TGTGCCAGCAGGTTGACAGTCAACACTGAAGCTTTCTTT. Protein: CASRLTVNTEAFF.

This clone was seen only once. The chain is built from TRBV27 and TRBJ2-7; 12 nucleotides match TRBD2. The CDR3 consists of 16 residues. J gave up 2 bases and V 6 bases, and 8 bases lay outside the gene matches. Germline V gene data show CDR1 as MNHEY and CDR2 as SMNVEV (reference sequence). The CDR3 is CASSRLAGVSPYEQYF. CDR3 sequence (DNA): TGTGCCAGCAGCCGACTAGCGGGAGTCTCCCCCTACGAGCAGTACTTC.

The table lists this clone with a few counts. The chain is built from TRBV10-3 and TRBJ2-7, with TRBD1 matching 9 bases. V dropped 7 bases and J dropped 5; count of bases not matched to a gene: 6. Germline V gene sequence: CDR1 ENHRY, CDR2 SYGVKD. This CDR3 spans 13 amino acids. The CDR3, as DNA: TGTGCCATCAAGGGGGACAGGGTGAACGAGCAGTACTTC. It is translated as CAIKGDRVNEQYF.

The table lists this clone with a few counts. The chain has TRBV7-9 and TRBJ2-5, with 8 bases fitting TRBD1. CDR3 length: 13 residues. Trimming cost V 8 bases and J 5 bases; bases outside gene matches: 7. Germline loops: CDR1 SEHNR, CDR2 FQNEAQ (reference sequence). CDR3 amino acids: CASRDRGEETQYF. CDR3 in DNA: TGTGCCAGCCGAGACAGGGGCGAGGAGACCCAGTACTTC.

This sequence joins TRBV5-8 and TRBJ2-7, with D hard to call. The ends were cut back, 4 bases at V and 4 bases at J, with 9 bases in the middle. CDR1 and CDR2 from the germline V gene are SGHTS and YDEGEE. The CDR3 covers 12 residues. The CDR3 nucleotides are TGTGCCAGCAGCGTACTTAGATACGAGCAGTACTTC. Translating it yields CASSVLRYEQYF.

This sequence joins TRBV30 and TRBJ2-1, with D possibly being TRBD2 (5 bases). This CDR3 has 13 residues. Trimming cost V 0 bases and J 9 bases, with 12 bases left between them. CDR1 and CDR2 (germline): GTSNPN, SVGIG (reference sequence). The CDR3 DNA is TGTGCCTGGAGTGTATGTCGGGGATCTGAGCAGTTCTTC. It yields the protein CAWSVCRGSEQFF.

The genes are TRBV28 and TRBJ1-3; possibly TRBD1 for D (5 bases). Germline V gene data show CDR1 as MDHEN and CDR2 as SYDVKM. Trimming removed 9 bases from V and 0 bases from J, with 15 bases in between. This CDR3 is 15 amino acids long. CDR3: CASGAGESSGNTIYF. Here the CDR3 DNA reads TGTGCCAGTGGGGCGGGGGAGAGCTCTGGAAACACCATATATTTT.

This chain joins TRBV7-9 and TRBJ1-1; 8 bases fit TRBD1. Losses at the gene ends were 6 bases for V and 3 bases for J; bases not matched to a gene: 6. CDR3 length: 14 residues. Germline values: CDR1 SEHNR, CDR2 FQNEAQ (reference sequence). The CDR3 protein is CASRPQGAYTEAFF. The DNA for the CDR3 is TGTGCCAGCAGGCCGCAGGGGGCTTACACTGAAGCTTTCTTT.

This clone was picked up one time. This chain joins TRBV7-8 and TRBJ1-6, with TRBD1 matching over 9 bases. V was clipped by 5 bases and J by 9 bases; unmatched bases: 5. Germline CDR1 is SGHVS and CDR2 is FQNEAQ. This CDR3 is 14 amino acids long. The CDR3 protein is CASSADRGGSPLHF. CDR3 bases: TGTGCCAGCAGCGCGGACAGGGGCGGTTCACCCCTCCACTTT.

The rearrangement uses TRBV6-1 and TRBJ1-1; 9 nucleotides match TRBD1. Germline assignment: CDR1 MNHNS and CDR2 SASEGT. V lost 2 bases and J lost 6; bases outside the gene matches: 10. This CDR3 comprises 16 residues. Here the CDR3 DNA reads TGTGCCAGCAGTGAATATGGGACAGGGCGTTCGGCTGAAGCTTTCTTT. It specifies CASSEYGTGRSAEAFF.

This clone turned up a few times. The CDR3 sequence is CASSQETGTTEQYF. In DNA, the CDR3 is TGCGCCAGCAGCCAAGAAACGGGTACTACCGAGCAGTACTTC. This chain joins TRBV4-3 and TRBJ2-7; D gene unclear. The CDR3 is 14 amino acids. With 0 bases removed from V and 6 bases from J, the gap between germline ends came to 12 bases. Germline V CDR1 and CDR2: LGHNA, YSLEER.

This clone showed up just a few times. This CDR3 is CASSAYPGTGVHTIYF. The DNA for the CDR3 is TGTGCCAGCAGCGCCTACCCCGGGACAGGGGTTCACACCATATATTTT. This sequence joins TRBV7-2 and TRBJ1-3, with 10 bases identical to TRBD1. Unmatched junction bases numbered 12, after V lost 5 bases and J lost 8 bases. The CDR3 extends over 16 amino acids. Germline CDR1 reads SGHTA; CDR2 reads FQGNSA.

The V gene is TRBV5-4, the J gene TRBJ2-1; D is possibly TRBD1 (6 bases). V gave up 4 bases and J gave up 8 bases, with 13 bases separating them. Germline CDR1 SGHNT, CDR2 YYREEE (reference sequence). The CDR3 consists of 13 residues. CDR3 loop: CASSQRTDHEQFF. CDR3 DNA: TGTGCCAGCAGCCAACGGACAGATCATGAGCAGTTCTTC.

DNA for the CDR3: TGTGCCATTCCAGTCCGGGACAGGGGGCCGAACACTGAAGCTTTCTTT. Its protein product is CAIPVRDRGPNTEAFF. This chain connects TRBV19 to TRBJ1-1, with TRBD1 identical over 12 bases. V gave up 10 bases and J gave up 1 base; unmatched junction bases: 10. Germline V gene lookup returns CDR1 LNHDA and CDR2 SQIVND (reference sequence). CDR3 length: 16 residues.

This clone was recorded a few times. V usage is TRBV28 and J usage is TRBJ2-7; D gene uncertain. Germline-derived CDR1 and CDR2 are MDHEN and SYDVKM. Trimming shortened V by 4 bases and J by 3 bases, and 4 bases separated the two germline ends. This CDR3 contains 11 residues. The CDR3 DNA sequence: TGTGCCAGCAGTTCCCTCTACGAGCAGTACTTC. Encoded protein: CASSSLYEQYF.

This chain connects TRBV6-6 to TRBJ1-3; D is possibly TRBD1 (5 bases). The V gene lost 5 bases and the J gene lost 0 bases, with 8 bases spanning the gap. The CDR3 extends over 14 amino acids. Germline loops: CDR1 MNHNY, CDR2 SVGAGI (reference sequence). The CDR3 here is CASSRDSSGNTIYF. CDR3 DNA sequence: TGTGCCAGCAGTCGCGACAGCTCTGGAAACACCATATATTTT.

V and J are TRBV15 and TRBJ2-6; TRBD1 is a possible D gene (5 bases). This CDR3 comprises 16 residues. Germline V gives CDR1 LNHNV, CDR2 YYDKDF (reference sequence). V lost 3 bases, J lost 0 bases, and 9 bases lay in between. The CDR3 loop is CATSRDITSGANVLTF. CDR3 nucleotide sequence: TGTGCCACCAGCAGGGACATCACCTCTGGGGCCAACGTCCTGACTTTC.